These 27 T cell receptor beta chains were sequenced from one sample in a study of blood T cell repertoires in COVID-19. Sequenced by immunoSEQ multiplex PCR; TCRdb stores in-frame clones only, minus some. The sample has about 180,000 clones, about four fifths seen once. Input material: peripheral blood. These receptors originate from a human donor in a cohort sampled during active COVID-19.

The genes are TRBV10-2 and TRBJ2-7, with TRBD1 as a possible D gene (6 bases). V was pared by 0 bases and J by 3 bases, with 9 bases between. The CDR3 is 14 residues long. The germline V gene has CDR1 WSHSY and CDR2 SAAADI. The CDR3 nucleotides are TGCGCCAGCAGTGAGTCGGGACACTACTACGAGCAGTACTTC. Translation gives CASSESGHYYEQYF.

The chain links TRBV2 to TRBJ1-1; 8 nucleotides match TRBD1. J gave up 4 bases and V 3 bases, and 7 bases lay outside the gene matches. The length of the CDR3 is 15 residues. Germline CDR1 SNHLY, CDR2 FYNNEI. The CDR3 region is CASSDRWQGATEAFF. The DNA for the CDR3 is TGTGCCAGCAGTGACAGGTGGCAGGGGGCCACTGAAGCTTTCTTT.

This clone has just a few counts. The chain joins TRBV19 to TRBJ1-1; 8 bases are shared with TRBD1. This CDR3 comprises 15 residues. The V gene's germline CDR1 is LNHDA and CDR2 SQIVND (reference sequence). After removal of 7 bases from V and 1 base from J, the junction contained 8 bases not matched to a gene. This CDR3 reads CASKQGEFGNTEAFF. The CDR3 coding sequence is TGTGCCAGTAAACAGGGGGAATTTGGGAACACTGAAGCTTTCTTT.

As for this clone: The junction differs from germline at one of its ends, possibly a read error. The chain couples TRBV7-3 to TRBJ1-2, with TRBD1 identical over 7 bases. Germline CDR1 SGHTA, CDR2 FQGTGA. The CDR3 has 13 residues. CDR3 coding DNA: TGTGCCAGCAGCAAAACTCAGGGACAGAAACTCTCCTTC. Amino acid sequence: CASSKTQGQKLSF.

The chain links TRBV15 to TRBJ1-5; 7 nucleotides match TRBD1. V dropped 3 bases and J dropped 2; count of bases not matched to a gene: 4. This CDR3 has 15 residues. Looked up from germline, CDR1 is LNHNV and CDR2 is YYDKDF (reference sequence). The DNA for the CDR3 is TGTGCCACCAGCAGGGGGACAGTGCGCAATCAGCCCCAGCATTTT. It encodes CATSRGTVRNQPQHF.

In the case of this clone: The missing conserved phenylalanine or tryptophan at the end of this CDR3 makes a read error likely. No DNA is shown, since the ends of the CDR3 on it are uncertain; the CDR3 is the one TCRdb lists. The CDR3 sequence: CASSQEGPH. This chain links TRBV4-1 with TRBJ1-6. The germline V gene has CDR1 MGHRA and CDR2 YSYEKL. The CDR3 comprises 9 residues, both ends counted.

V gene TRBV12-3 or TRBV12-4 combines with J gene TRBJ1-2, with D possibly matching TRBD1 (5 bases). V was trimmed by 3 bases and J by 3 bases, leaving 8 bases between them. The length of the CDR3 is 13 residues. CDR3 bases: TGTGCCAGCAGTTTTTGGGGGGACTATGGCTACACCTTC. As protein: CASSFWGDYGYTF.

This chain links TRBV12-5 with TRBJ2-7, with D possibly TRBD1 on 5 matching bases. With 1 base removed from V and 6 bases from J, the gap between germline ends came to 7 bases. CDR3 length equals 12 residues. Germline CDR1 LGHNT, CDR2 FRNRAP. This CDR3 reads CASGLAGFEQYF. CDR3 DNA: TGTGCTAGTGGTTTGGCAGGGTTCGAGCAGTACTTC. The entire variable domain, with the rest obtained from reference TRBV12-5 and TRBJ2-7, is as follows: DARVTQTPRHKVTEMGQEVTMRCQPILGHNTVFWYRQTMMQGLELLAYFRNRAPLDDSGMPKDRFSAEMPDATLATLKIQPSEPRDSAVYFCASGLAGFEQYFGPGTRLTVT.

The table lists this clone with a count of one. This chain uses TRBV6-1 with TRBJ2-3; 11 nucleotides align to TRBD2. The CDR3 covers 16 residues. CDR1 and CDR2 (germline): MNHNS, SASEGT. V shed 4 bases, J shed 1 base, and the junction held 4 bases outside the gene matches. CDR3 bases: TGTGCCAGCAGTGTGACTAGCGGGGCCCGCACAGATACGCAGTATTTT. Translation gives CASSVTSGARTDTQYF.

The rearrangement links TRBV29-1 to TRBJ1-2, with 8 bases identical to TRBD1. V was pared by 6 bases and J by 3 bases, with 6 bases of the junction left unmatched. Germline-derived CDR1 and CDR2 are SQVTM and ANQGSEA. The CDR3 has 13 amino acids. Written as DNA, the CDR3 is TGCAGCGTAGGACAGGGTAATTACTATGGCTACACCTTC. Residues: CSVGQGNYYGYTF.

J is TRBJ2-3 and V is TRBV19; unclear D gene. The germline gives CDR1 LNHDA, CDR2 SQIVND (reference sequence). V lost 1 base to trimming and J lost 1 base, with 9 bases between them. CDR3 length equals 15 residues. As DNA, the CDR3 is TGTGCCAGTAGTATAGGTGAGCCTGGCACAGATACGCAGTATTTT. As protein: CASSIGEPGTDTQYF.

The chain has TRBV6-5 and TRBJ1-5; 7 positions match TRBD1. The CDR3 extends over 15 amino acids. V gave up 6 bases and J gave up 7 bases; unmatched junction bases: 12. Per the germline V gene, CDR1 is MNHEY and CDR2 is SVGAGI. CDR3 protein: CASSLGQVVWQPQHF. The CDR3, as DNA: TGTGCCAGCAGCTTAGGACAGGTTGTTTGGCAGCCCCAGCATTTT.

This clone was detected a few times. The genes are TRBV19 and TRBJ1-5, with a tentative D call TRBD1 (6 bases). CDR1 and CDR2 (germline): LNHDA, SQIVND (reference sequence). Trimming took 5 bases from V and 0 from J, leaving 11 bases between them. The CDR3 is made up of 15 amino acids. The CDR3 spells CASSYGGGSNQPQHF. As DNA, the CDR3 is TGTGCCAGTAGTTATGGGGGCGGTAGCAATCAGCCCCAGCATTTT.

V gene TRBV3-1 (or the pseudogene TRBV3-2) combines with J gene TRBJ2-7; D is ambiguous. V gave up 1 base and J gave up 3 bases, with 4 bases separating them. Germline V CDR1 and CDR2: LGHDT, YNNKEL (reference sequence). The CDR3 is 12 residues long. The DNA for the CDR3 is TGTGCCAGCAGCCAAGGAGGCTACGAGCAGTACTTC. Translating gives CASSQGGYEQYF.

Here the CDR3 reads CASSLARGNGYTF. The CDR3 DNA follows: TGCGCCAGCAGCCTTGCGAGGGGGAATGGCTACACCTTC. The chain combines TRBV4-1 with TRBJ1-2; the D gene is possibly TRBD1 (6 bases). With 4 bases removed from V and 6 bases from J, the gap between germline ends came to 12 bases. Germline CDR1 reads MGHRA; CDR2 reads YSYEKL. This CDR3 is 13 amino acids long.

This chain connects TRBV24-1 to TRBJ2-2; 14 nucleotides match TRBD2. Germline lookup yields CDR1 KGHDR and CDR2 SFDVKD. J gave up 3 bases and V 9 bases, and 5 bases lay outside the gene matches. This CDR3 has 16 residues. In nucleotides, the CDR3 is TGTGCCACCTCGACTAGCGGGGGGGCGGACACCGGGGAGCTGTTTTTT. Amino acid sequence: CATSTSGGADTGELFF.

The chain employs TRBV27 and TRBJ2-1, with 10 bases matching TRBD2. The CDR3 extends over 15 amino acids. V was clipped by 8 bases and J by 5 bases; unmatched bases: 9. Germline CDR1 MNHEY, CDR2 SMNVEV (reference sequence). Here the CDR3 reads CASQVGAGGNNEQFF. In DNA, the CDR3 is TGTGCCAGCCAGGTAGGAGCGGGGGGGAACAATGAGCAGTTCTTC.

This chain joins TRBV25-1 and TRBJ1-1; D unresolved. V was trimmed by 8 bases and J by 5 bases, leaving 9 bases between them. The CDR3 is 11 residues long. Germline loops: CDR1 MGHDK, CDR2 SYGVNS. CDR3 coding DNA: TGTGCCAGCTATACCGGGACTGAAGCTTTCTTT. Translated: CASYTGTEAFF.

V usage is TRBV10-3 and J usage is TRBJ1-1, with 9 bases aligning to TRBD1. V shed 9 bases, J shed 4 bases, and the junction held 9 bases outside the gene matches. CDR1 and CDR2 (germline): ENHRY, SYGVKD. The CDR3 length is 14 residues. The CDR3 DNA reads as TGTGCCATTCAAGGGGACAGGGTGTCCACTGAAGCTTTCTTT. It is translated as CAIQGDRVSTEAFF.

The CDR3 reads CASSELKGGFSKNIQYF. The CDR3 region has the DNA TGTGCCAGCAGTGAATTAAAAGGGGGTTTTAGCAAAAACATTCAGTACTTC. V usage is TRBV2 and J usage is TRBJ2-4, with D possibly TRBD1 on 6 matching bases. Trimming took 2 bases from V and 3 from J, leaving 17 bases between them. This CDR3 has 17 amino acids. Germline CDR1 is SNHLY and CDR2 is FYNNEI.

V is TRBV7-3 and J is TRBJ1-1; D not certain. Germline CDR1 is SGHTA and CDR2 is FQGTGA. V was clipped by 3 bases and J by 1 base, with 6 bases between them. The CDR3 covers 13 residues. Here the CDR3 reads CASSLQRNTEAFF. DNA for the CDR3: TGTGCCAGCAGCTTGCAGCGGAACACTGAAGCTTTCTTT.

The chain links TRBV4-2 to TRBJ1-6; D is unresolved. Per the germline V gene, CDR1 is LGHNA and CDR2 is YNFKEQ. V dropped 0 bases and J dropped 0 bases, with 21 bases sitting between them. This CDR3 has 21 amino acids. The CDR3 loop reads CASSQDRGGKGLSSYNSPLHF. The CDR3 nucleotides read TGTGCCAGCAGCCAAGATCGTGGAGGGAAGGGCCTTAGCTCCTATAATTCACCCCTCCACTTT.

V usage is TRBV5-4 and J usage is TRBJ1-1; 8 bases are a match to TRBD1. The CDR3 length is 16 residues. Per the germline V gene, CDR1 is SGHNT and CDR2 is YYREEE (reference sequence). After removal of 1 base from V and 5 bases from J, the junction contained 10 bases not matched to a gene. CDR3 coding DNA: TGTGCCAGCAGCTTGCTCCGGACAGGGTACGGGACTGAAGCTTTCTTT. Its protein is CASSLLRTGYGTEAFF.

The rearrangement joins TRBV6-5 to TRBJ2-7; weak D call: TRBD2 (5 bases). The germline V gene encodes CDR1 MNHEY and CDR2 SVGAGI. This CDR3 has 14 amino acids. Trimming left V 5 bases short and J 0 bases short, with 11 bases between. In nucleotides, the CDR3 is TGTGCCAGCAGTCCGTGGGAGAGCTCCTACGAGCAGTACTTC. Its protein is CASSPWESSYEQYF.

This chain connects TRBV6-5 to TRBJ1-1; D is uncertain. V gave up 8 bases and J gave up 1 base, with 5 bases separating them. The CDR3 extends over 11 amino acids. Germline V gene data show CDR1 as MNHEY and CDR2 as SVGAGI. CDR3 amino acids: CASRENTEAFF. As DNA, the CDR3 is TGTGCCAGCCGGGAGAACACTGAAGCTTTCTTT.

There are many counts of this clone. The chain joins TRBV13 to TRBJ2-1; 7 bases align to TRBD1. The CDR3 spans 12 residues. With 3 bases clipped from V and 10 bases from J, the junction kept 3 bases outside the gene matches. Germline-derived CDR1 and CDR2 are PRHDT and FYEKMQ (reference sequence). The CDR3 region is CASSLDRREQFF. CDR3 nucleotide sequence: TGTGCCAGCAGCTTGGACAGGAGAGAGCAGTTCTTC.

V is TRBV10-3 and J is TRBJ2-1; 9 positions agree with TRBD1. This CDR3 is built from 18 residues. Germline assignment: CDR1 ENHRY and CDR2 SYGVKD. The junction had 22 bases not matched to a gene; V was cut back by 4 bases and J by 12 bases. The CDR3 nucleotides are TGTGCCATCAGTGTGAACACCGCCGGGACAGGGCGGGCGGGGGTGCAGTTCTTC. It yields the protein CAISVNTAGTGRAGVQFF.